The present T cell receptor (beta chain) was sequenced within a study of T-cell reconstitution after alpha-beta-depleted transplantation in children. Study results and limitations: Several hundred expanded graft clones reportedly were the source of alpha-beta T cells about two months after transplant. It was surviving recipient T cells and thymic progenitors that gave some patients high TCRbeta diversity at day 60.

This clonotype was picked up a small number of times. What it binds is unknown. This CDR3 contains 17 residues. Germline CDR1 MNHEY, CDR2 SMNVEV (reference sequence). V lost 6 bases to trimming and J lost 0 bases, with 18 bases between them. As it was prepared, the TCRbeta library received unique molecular identifiers. TCRdb re-analysed the PCR reads in MiXCR, keeping a single row per CDR3 protein. This table holds some 840,000 distinct CDR3 sequences, 15% to 20% found once. The sample was PBMCs, mostly from graft donor cells, taken 360 days after TCRalphabeta/CD19-depleted stem cell transplant. The genes are TRBV27 and TRBJ1-5; a possible D gene is TRBD1 (5 bases). The clonotype comes from a male patient aged 5 to 17 who had a stem cell transplant for acute lymphoblastic leukemia, so the T cells may come from the graft donor. The CDR3 sequence is CASRAGTYHYSNQPQHF. For the CDR3, the DNA is TGTGCCAGCAGGGCTGGGACGTACCATTATAGCAATCAGCCCCAGCATTTT.